This T cell receptor (beta chain) was sequenced during a study of radiation and T cells in renal cell carcinoma. Time point meaning: baseline pretreatment blood. Treatment described: 15 Gy SBRT to primary tumor, nephrectomy 4 weeks later. The CDR3 consists of 15 residues. Per germline, CDR1 LNHDA and CDR2 SQIVND (reference sequence). V lost 3 bases, J lost 4 bases, and 15 bases lay in between. Sequencing was performed with immunoSEQ multiplex PCR; in TCRdb, only in-frame clones are kept and a portion is missing. This sample yields approximately 100,000 clones, of which 75% to 90% are seen a single time; less than 10% belongs to the top ten.

The V call is TRBV19, the J call TRBJ1-1; D is undetermined. This material consisted of blood, taken from a patient whose treatment included radiotherapy and nephrectomy. The sequence came from a man between 50 and 59 years old with renal cell carcinoma. The CDR3: CASSIGWRVRTEAFF. The CDR3 DNA reads as TGTGCCAGTAGTATCGGATGGAGGGTTCGCACTGAAGCTTTCTTT.